The rows below give T cell receptor beta chains drawn from one sample of a study of post-analysis software for immune sequencing data. TCRdb processed the PCR reads anew with MiXCR; each CDR3 protein has one entry. The table includes 380,000 or so distinct CDR3 sequences, about a third detected once. Sequenced input: blood. The receptors here all came from a girl aged 5 to 17 with multiple sclerosis. CDR3s include the opening cysteine and the closing phenylalanine or tryptophan. Fields, in order: clone size, V gene, D gene, J gene, CDR3 DNA, CDR3 protein. D genes are given only for firm matches. A row's size may be missing; if present it is once, few, many or a size class.

>-|TRBV7-3|-|TRBJ2-2
TGTGCCAGCAGCTCCAGGGGAACCGGGGAGCTGTTTTTT
CASSSRGTGELFF
>few|TRBV3-1|-|TRBJ1-6
TGTGCCAGCAGCCAAGAAAACATGTTAGGGCTCCTCCACTTT
CASSQENMLGLLHF
>few|TRBV7-6|TRBD2|TRBJ2-6
TGTGCCAGCAGCTTAGGACTAGCGGGGTTCTCTGGGGCCAACGTCCTGACTTTC
CASSLGLAGFSGANVLTF
>-|TRBV7-2|TRBD2|TRBJ2-3
TGTGCCAGCAGCTTCCCGGGGAGGGTTGAGAGCGATACGCAGTATTTT
CASSFPGRVESDTQYF
>-|TRBV4-3|-|TRBJ1-2
TGCGCCAGCAGCCAGCAAGCTAACTATGGCTACACCTTC
CASSQQANYGYTF
>few|TRBV28|-|TRBJ2-1
TGTGCCAGCAGTTTAGGCCTTAACAATGAGCAGTTCTTC
CASSLGLNNEQFF
>few|TRBV11-2|-|TRBJ1-1
TGTGCCAGCAGCTTGGGGATCGGACAGAACACTGAAGCTTTCTTT
CASSLGIGQNTEAFF
>-|TRBV29-1|TRBD1|TRBJ1-5
TGCAGCGCAAAGACAGGGAATCAGCCCCAGCATTTT
CSAKTGNQPQHF
>few|TRBV29-1|-|TRBJ1-1
TGCTGCGTTGAAACGGGGCTAAAGAACACTGAAGCTTTCTTT
CCVETGLKNTEAFF
>once|TRBV20-1|-|TRBJ2-7
TGCAGTGCCCTTCCTGAGGGGAACTACGAGCAGTACTTC
CSALPEGNYEQYF
>-|TRBV10-3|TRBD1|TRBJ2-7
TGTGCCATCAGAGCGGACAGGTCTTCCTACGAGCAGTACTTC
CAIRADRSSYEQYF
>few|TRBV5-6|-|TRBJ2-1
TGTGCCAGCAGCTTGGTCGGGACGTCCGTCAATGAGCAGTTCTTC
CASSLVGTSVNEQFF
>few|TRBV27|-|TRBJ2-5
TGTGCCAGCAGCTTCGGGATACAAGAGACCCAGTACTTC
CASSFGIQETQYF
>many|TRBV6-1|-|TRBJ2-1
TGTGCCAGCAGTGAAGCTAGGCTGGGGGGAGACTCCTACAATGAGCAGTTCTTC
CASSEARLGGDSYNEQFF
>-|TRBV5-1|-|TRBJ1-1
TGCGCCAGCAGCTTTGGGGTTTCGGACACTGAAGCTTTCTTT
CASSFGVSDTEAFF
>few|TRBV13|-|TRBJ2-6
TGTGCCAGCTACGTATCCGGGGTCTCTGGGGCCAACGTCCTGACTTTC
CASYVSGVSGANVLTF